The clone carrying this T cell receptor beta chain was seen a few times. Its antigen is unknown. This sample stems from a study of T cells in localized non-small cell lung cancer. Study-wide results and caveats: Researchers found a median approximately 53 of the top 100 tumor clones in adjacent lung. Uninvolved adjacent lung showed peak T cell clonality, exceeding tumor. Blood T cell density predicted longer survival; adjacent-lung clonality, shorter.

The junction had 5 bases not matched to a gene; V was cut back by 6 bases and J by 3 bases. The CDR3 runs 15 residues. The V gene's germline CDR1 is LNHDA and CDR2 SQIVND (reference sequence). Here immunoSEQ multiplex PCR was the method, and the copy in TCRdb shows in-frame clones only, minus some. Among approximately 2,800 clones listed, around 21% were seen once. This material consisted of lung tumor tissue, taken before any cancer treatment. This clonotype was obtained from a male donor at least 60 years old with stage II squamous cell lung carcinoma. The rearrangement uses TRBV19 and TRBJ1-5; 10 bases are a match to TRBD1. CDR3 region: CASRIGTGVNQPQHF. The CDR3 coding sequence is TGTGCCAGTAGGATCGGGACAGGGGTCAATCAGCCCCAGCATTTT.